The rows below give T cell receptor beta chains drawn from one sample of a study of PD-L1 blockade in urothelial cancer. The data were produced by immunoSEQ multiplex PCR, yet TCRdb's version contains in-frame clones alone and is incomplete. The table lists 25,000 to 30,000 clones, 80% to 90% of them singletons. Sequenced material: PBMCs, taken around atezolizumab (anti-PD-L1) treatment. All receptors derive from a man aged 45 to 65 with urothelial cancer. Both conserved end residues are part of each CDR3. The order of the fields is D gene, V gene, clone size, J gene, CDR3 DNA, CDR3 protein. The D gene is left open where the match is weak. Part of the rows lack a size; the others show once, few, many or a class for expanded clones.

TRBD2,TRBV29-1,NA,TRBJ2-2,TGCAGCGTTTCGACTAGCAGGAACACCGGGGAGCTGTTTTTT,CSVSTSRNTGELFF
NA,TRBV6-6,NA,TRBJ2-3,TGTGCCAGCAGTTACTCCCTACTAGGAGATACGCAGTATTTT,CASSYSLLGDTQYF
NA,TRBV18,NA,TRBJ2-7,TGTGCCAGCTCACCTCGGGGGGCGGGTTTCGAGCAGTACTTC,CASSPRGAGFEQYF
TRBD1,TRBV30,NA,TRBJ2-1,TGTGCCTGGAACGATGGCTCTACAGGGGGTTTAGGGCAGTTCTTC,CAWNDGSTGGLGQFF
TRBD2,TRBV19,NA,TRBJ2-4,TGTGCCAGTACTCCTTTCTCGAGCGGGGGAGTAGCCAAAAACATTCAGTACTTC,CASTPFSSGGVAKNIQYF
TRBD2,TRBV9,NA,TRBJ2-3,TGTGCCAGCAGCGTACCGAGCGGGAGAAGCACAGATACGCAGTATTTT,CASSVPSGRSTDTQYF
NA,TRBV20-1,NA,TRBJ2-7,TGCAGTGCTCGGATAGCGCGGGAGCAGTACTTC,CSARIAREQYF
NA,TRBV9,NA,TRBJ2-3,TGTGCCAGCACCACTAACGAATACACAGATACGCAGTATTTT,CASTTNEYTDTQYF
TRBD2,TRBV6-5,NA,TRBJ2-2,TGTGCCAGCAGCCTACGGGGGGGTAACACCGGGGAGCTGTTTTTT,CASSLRGGNTGELFF
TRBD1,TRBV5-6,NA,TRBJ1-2,TGTGCCAGCAGCTTTGGACAGGGGGCAAGTGGCTACACCTTC,CASSFGQGASGYTF
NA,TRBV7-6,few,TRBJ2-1,TGTGCCAGCAGCCCCCCTCGGGGGGCAAGTTCCAATGAGCAGTTCTTC,CASSPPRGASSNEQFF
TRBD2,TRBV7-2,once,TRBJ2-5,TGTGCCAGCAGCCCAGATCGCGGGAGTTCAGAGACCCAGTACTTC,CASSPDRGSSETQYF
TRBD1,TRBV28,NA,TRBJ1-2,TGTGCCAGCAGTTTTGGGACAGGGGGCTTCGGCTACACCTTC,CASSFGTGGFGYTF
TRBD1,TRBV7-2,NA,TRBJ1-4,TGTGCCAGCAGCCCGACAGGGGCAAAACTGTTTTTT,CASSPTGAKLFF
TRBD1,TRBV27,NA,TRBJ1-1,TGTGCCAGCAGCTTTCAGGGGGCTGACACTGAAGCTTTCTTT,CASSFQGADTEAFF
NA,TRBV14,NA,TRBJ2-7,TGTGCCAGCAGCCAGCAAGGGGGCGAGCAGTACTTC,CASSQQGGEQYF
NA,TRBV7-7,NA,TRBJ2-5,TGTGCCAGCAGGCCAACTCCCTCAGTAGCCTCCGGGGAGACCCAGTACTTC,CASRPTPSVASGETQYF
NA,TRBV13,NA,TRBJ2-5,TGTGCCAGCAGCAAAGGGCATCGACGGGAGAACCAAGAGATCCAGTACTTC,CASSKGHRRENQEIQYF
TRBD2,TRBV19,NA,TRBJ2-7,TGTGCCAGTAGTATTTACCTCCGGGCGGTAGCGGGCCTTCCCTACGAGCAGTACTTC,CASSIYLRAVAGLPYEQYF
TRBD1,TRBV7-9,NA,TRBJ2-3,TGTGCCAGCATCTGGGCAGGGGGCATTAGCTCGAGAGATACGCAGTATTTT,CASIWAGGISSRDTQYF
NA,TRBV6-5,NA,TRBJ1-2,TGTGCCAGCAGTTACTCGGGCAGGGGAAACTATGGCTACACCTTC,CASSYSGRGNYGYTF
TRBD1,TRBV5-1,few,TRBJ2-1,TGCGCCAGCAGCCGGGACGGGCTCACAGGGGTAGAGCAGTTCTTC,CASSRDGLTGVEQFF
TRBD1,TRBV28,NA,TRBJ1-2,TGTCGTAGTGGGACAGGGGGCGCGAATGGCTACACCTTC,CRSGTGGANGYTF
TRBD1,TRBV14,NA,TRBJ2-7,TGTGCCAGCAGCCCCCGGACAGGGGGCCGGGACGAGCAGTACTTC,CASSPRTGGRDEQYF
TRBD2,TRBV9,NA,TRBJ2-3,TGTGCCAGCAGCGTAGGGGAGGGCCCCACCCTGGGACTAGCGGGAATGGCAGATACGCAGTATTTT,CASSVGEGPTLGLAGMADTQYF
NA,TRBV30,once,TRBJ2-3,TGTGCCTTTCAAGGGGCTCAGGCAGATACGCAGTATTTT,CAFQGAQADTQYF
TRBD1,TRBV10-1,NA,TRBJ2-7,TGCGCCAGCAGTGGAGGACAGGGCACCTACGAGCAGTACTTC,CASSGGQGTYEQYF
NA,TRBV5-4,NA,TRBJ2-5,TGTGCCAGCAGCTTGTACGGGGACCAAGAGACCCAGTACTTC,CASSLYGDQETQYF